These 9 T cell receptor beta chains were sequenced from one sample in a study of PD-1 blockade in classical Hodgkin lymphoma. Sequenced by immunoSEQ multiplex PCR; TCRdb stores in-frame clones only, minus some. Of about 25,000 clones listed, 94% are singletons. Described time point: newly diagnosed, previously untreated cHL patient sample. The specimen sequenced was peripheral blood mononuclear cells (PBMCs). The receptor source for this set is a human donor with classical Hodgkin lymphoma.

This chain connects TRBV9 to TRBJ2-2; a weak D match, TRBD2 (6 bases). CDR1 and CDR2 from the germline V gene are SGDLS and YYNGEE. The CDR3 extends over 12 amino acids. V lost 3 bases, J lost 6 bases, and 6 bases lay in between. The CDR3 DNA sequence: TGTGCCAGCAGCGCGGGGGCCGGGGAGCTGTTTTTT. Translated: CASSAGAGELFF.

This rearrangement joins TRBV5-5 to TRBJ1-5, with TRBD1 as a possible D gene (5 bases). The ends were cut back, 5 bases at V and 9 bases at J, with 18 bases in the middle. CDR1 and CDR2 from the germline V gene are SGHKS and YYEKEE (reference sequence). The CDR3 has 14 residues. The CDR3 sequence: CASSLGGTYVPQHF. Here the CDR3 DNA reads TGTGCCAGCAGTCTCGGTGGGACCTACGTGCCCCAGCATTTT.

The CDR3 nucleotides read TGTGCCAGCAGACAGCAGAGACTCAGGGTATTAGGAGCTTTCTTT. Its protein product is CASRQQRLRVLGAFF. This chain uses TRBV6-6 with TRBJ1-1; a weak D match, TRBD1 (5 bases). Looked up from germline, CDR1 is MNHNY and CDR2 is SVGAGI (reference sequence). V shed 6 bases and J shed 10 bases, with 24 bases lying between them. The CDR3 loop spans 15 amino acids.

The chain joins TRBV27 to TRBJ1-2; 7 nucleotides line up with TRBD1. The CDR3 is made up of 13 amino acids. The ends lost 8 bases at V and 3 bases at J; junction bases unmatched: 6. Germline loops: CDR1 MNHEY, CDR2 SMNVEV (reference sequence). CDR3 sequence reads: CASRSGTDYGYTF. Written as DNA, the CDR3 is TGTGCCAGCCGATCCGGGACAGACTATGGCTACACCTTC.

The J gene is TRBJ2-7, the V gene TRBV2, with 9 nucleotides matching TRBD2. This CDR3 comprises 14 residues. The ends lost 8 bases at V and 3 bases at J; junction bases unmatched: 8. Germline lookup yields CDR1 SNHLY and CDR2 FYNNEI. The CDR3 protein is CASRRAGGHYEQYF. The DNA for the CDR3 is TGTGCCAGCCGCCGGGCGGGGGGGCACTACGAGCAGTACTTC. The full variable domain, completed using reference TRBV2 and TRBJ2-7, is EPEVTQTPSHQVTQMGQEVILRCVPISNHLYFYWYRQILGQKVEFLVSFYNNEISEKSEIFDDQFSVERPDGSNFTLKIRSTKLEDSAMYFCASRRAGGHYEQYFGPGTRLTVT.

The chain combines TRBV4-2 with TRBJ1-4; TRBD1 matches 7 bases. Trimming removed 3 bases from V and 4 bases from J; junction bases left unmatched: 5. This CDR3 region has 15 residues. Looked up from germline, CDR1 is LGHNA and CDR2 is YNFKEQ. The DNA for the CDR3 is TGTGCCAGCAGCCAGACAGGGTCCCTTAATGAAAAACTGTTTTTT. Its protein is CASSQTGSLNEKLFF.

J is TRBJ2-3 and V is TRBV11-2, with 11 bases fitting TRBD2. The CDR3 runs 15 residues. After removal of 4 bases from V and 5 bases from J, the junction contained 5 bases not matched to a gene. CDR1 and CDR2 from the germline V gene are SGHAT and FQNNGV. The CDR3 DNA follows: TGTGCCAGCAGCTCTACTAGCGGGAGCGTAGATACGCAGTATTTT. Its protein product is CASSSTSGSVDTQYF.

This clone has just a few counts. The rearrangement uses TRBV9 and TRBJ2-5; maybe TRBD1 (6 bases). CDR1 is SGDLS and CDR2 is YYNGEE in the germline V gene. The CDR3 is 16 amino acids. Between the trimmed V and J ends, which lost 0 bases and 0 bases, there was a span of 12 bases. The DNA of the CDR3 is TGTGCCAGCAGCGTAGGACCCTGGACAGACCAAGAGACCCAGTACTTC. This codes for CASSVGPWTDQETQYF.

The J gene is TRBJ2-7, the V gene TRBV7-2; D is possibly TRBD1 or TRBD2 (5 bases each). This CDR3 comprises 12 residues. Between the trimmed V and J ends, which lost 5 bases and 5 bases, there was a span of 10 bases. CDR1 and CDR2 from the germline V gene are SGHTA and FQGNSA. Here the CDR3 DNA reads TGTGCCAGCAGCAGGGACGACAACGAGCAGTACTTC. Translated, it gives CASSRDDNEQYF.